This entry lists 26 T cell receptor beta chains sequenced from one sample in a study of T cell changes during pregnancy in multiple sclerosis. This table comes from immunoSEQ multiplex PCR, and its TCRdb copy is limited to in-frame clones, with some not included. The sample has approximately 50,000 clones; less than 95% are singletons. The sequencing here drew on CD4+ T cells from peripheral blood mononuclear cells, taken in the third trimester of pregnancy. These receptor sequences come from a female donor with multiple sclerosis, enrolled in a pregnancy study.

V gene TRBV30 combines with J gene TRBJ2-1; TRBD2 agrees at 10 bases. Germline CDR1 is GTSNPN and CDR2 is SVGIG (reference sequence). The J segment lost 10 bases and the V segment lost 2 bases, leaving 11 bases of the junction unmatched. This CDR3 region has 15 residues. The CDR3 nucleotides read TGTGCCTGGAGTAGGCTAGCGGGAGTACAAAACGAGCAGTTCTTC. This translates into CAWSRLAGVQNEQFF.

In its sample, this clone was seen once. The chain recombines TRBV25-1 with TRBJ2-1; 9 bases line up with TRBD2. CDR1 and CDR2 from the germline V gene are MGHDK and SYGVNS. Unmatched junction bases numbered 11, after V lost 2 bases and J lost 9 bases. The CDR3 has 16 residues. CDR3 protein: CASSEGRSSGMGEQFF. CDR3 DNA: TGTGCCAGCAGTGAAGGTCGGTCTAGCGGGATGGGTGAGCAGTTCTTC.

V gene TRBV19 combines with J gene TRBJ2-3; no firm D call. The V and J ends lost 3 bases and 1 base respectively, with 5 bases between them. The CDR3 is made up of 13 amino acids. The V gene's germline CDR1 is LNHDA and CDR2 SQIVND (reference sequence). The CDR3 loop reads CASSIGGTDTQYF. The CDR3 bases are TGTGCCAGTAGTATCGGTGGCACAGATACGCAGTATTTT.

The chain combines TRBV5-1 with TRBJ1-4; 7 positions agree with TRBD1. Germline V gives CDR1 SGHRS, CDR2 YFSETQ. The ends lost 4 bases at V and 5 bases at J; junction bases unmatched: 5. This CDR3 is 14 amino acids long. CDR3 sequence (DNA): TGCGCCAGCAGCCAAGACAGGGCGAATGAAAAACTGTTTTTT. This codes for CASSQDRANEKLFF.

The chain is built from TRBV5-1 and TRBJ2-3; 9 bases map to TRBD2. The junction had 5 bases not matched to a gene; V was cut back by 0 bases and J by 3 bases. The germline V gene encodes CDR1 SGHRS and CDR2 YFSETQ. The CDR3 covers 16 residues. The DNA of the CDR3 is TGCGCCAGCAGCTTGGGCAGCGGGAGGAGGACAGATACGCAGTATTTT. Translation gives CASSLGSGRRTDTQYF.

V and J are TRBV7-8 and TRBJ1-3, with 7 bases lining up with TRBD1. V trimming: 5 bases; J trimming: 0 bases; junction bases outside the gene matches: 7. Germline CDR1 and CDR2: SGHVS and FQNEAQ. The CDR3 consists of 16 residues. The CDR3 reads CASSGPGTVSGNTIYF. The CDR3 bases are TGTGCCAGCAGCGGCCCCGGGACAGTCTCTGGAAACACCATATATTTT.

This chain links TRBV5-1 with TRBJ2-3; unclear D gene. The germline V and J ends were trimmed by 6 bases and 4 bases, with 12 bases remaining between them. Germline V lookup: CDR1 SGHRS, CDR2 YFSETQ. The CDR3 covers 13 residues. The CDR3 region is CASTESDPDTQYF. CDR3 in DNA: TGCGCCAGCACGGAGAGCGATCCAGATACGCAGTATTTT.

V gene TRBV5-4 combines with J gene TRBJ2-1, with 16 nucleotides matching TRBD2. Germline V gives CDR1 SGHNT, CDR2 YYREEE (reference sequence). With V trimmed by 1 base and J by 9 bases, 13 bases remained unmatched. The CDR3 sequence is 19 residues long. The CDR3 DNA reads TGTGCCAGCAGCTTGTTTGGGACTAGCGGGGGGGCCAGATCCAGTGAGCAGTTCTTC. It specifies CASSLFGTSGGARSSEQFF.

This chain joins TRBV5-1 and TRBJ2-3; D may be TRBD1 (5 bases). The germline V gene has CDR1 SGHRS and CDR2 YFSETQ. The CDR3 extends over 15 amino acids. V was trimmed by 4 bases and J by 2 bases, leaving 14 bases between them. The CDR3 spells CASSNILTATDTQYF. As DNA, the CDR3 is TGCGCCAGCAGCAACATTCTGACAGCCACAGATACGCAGTATTTT.

The gene calls are TRBV28 and TRBJ1-3; TRBD1 might be the D (5 bases). V lost 4 bases to trimming and J lost 0 bases, with 7 bases between them. Looked up from germline, CDR1 is MDHEN and CDR2 is SYDVKM. This CDR3 is 14 amino acids long. The CDR3 region has the DNA TGTGCCAGCAGTTGGACATACTCTGGAAACACCATATATTTT. This translates into CASSWTYSGNTIYF. Full variable domain (remainder filled in from reference TRBV28 and TRBJ1-3): DVKVTQSSRYLVKRTGEKVFLECVQDMDHENMFWYRQDPGLGLRLIYFSYDVKMKEKGDIPEGYSVSREKKERFSLILESASTNQTSMYLCASSWTYSGNTIYFGEGSWLTVV.

J is TRBJ2-7 and V is TRBV4-2; 7 bases agree with TRBD1. There are 16 residues in the CDR3. From germline, CDR1 is LGHNA and CDR2 YNFKEQ. J gave up 7 bases and V 0 bases, and 12 bases lay outside the gene matches. CDR3 sequence (DNA): TGTGCCAGCAGCCAAGAATGGGCAGGGGGAATGCGAGAGCAGTACTTC. Its protein product is CASSQEWAGGMREQYF.

The rearrangement joins TRBV19 to TRBJ2-5; 12 positions agree with TRBD1. CDR3 length equals 16 residues. CDR1 is LNHDA and CDR2 is SQIVND in the germline V gene (reference sequence). Trimming cost V 5 bases and J 2 bases; bases outside gene matches: 6. The CDR3 bases are TGTGCCAGTAGTCCCGGGACAGGGGGCCGGCAAGAGACCCAGTACTTC. It specifies CASSPGTGGRQETQYF.

The rearrangement uses TRBV5-8 and TRBJ2-3; the D gene is possibly TRBD2 (6 bases). CDR1 is SGHTS, CDR2 YDEGEE, per germline. CDR3 size: 16 residues. Trimming removed 6 bases at V and 1 base at J, with 18 bases between. The DNA for the CDR3 is TGTGCCAGCATCACGGGGGTCCGAGGGGGCACAGATACGCAGTATTTT. Its translation is CASITGVRGGTDTQYF.

This clone showed up just a few times. This chain connects TRBV7-3 to TRBJ1-1; 9 nucleotides line up with TRBD1. From germline, CDR1 is SGHTA and CDR2 FQGTGA. The CDR3 spans 15 residues. J was trimmed by 5 bases and V by 1 base; bases with no gene match: 5. CDR3 coding DNA: TGTGCCAGCAGCTTAATCGGGACAGGGCGTACTGAAGCTTTCTTT. It is translated as CASSLIGTGRTEAFF.

This clone was detected a few times. The CDR3 DNA is TGTGCCAGCAGCCAAGGACTGAATAGCGGGAGTTCGGATGGGGAGACCCAGTACTTC. It yields the protein CASSQGLNSGSSDGETQYF. The chain uses TRBV4-2 and TRBJ2-5, with 9 nucleotides matching TRBD2. Germline V CDR1 and CDR2: LGHNA, YNFKEQ. V shed 1 base and J 5 bases; nucleotides not matched to a gene: 17. This CDR3 spans 19 amino acids.

A note on this clone: One end of the junction does not line up with germline, which may come from a read error. CDR3 coding DNA: TGCAGCGTTGAACGGGCAGGGGGCACGGATACGCAGTATTTT. Protein: CSVERAGGTDTQYF. J is TRBJ2-3 and V is TRBV29-1; TRBD1 agrees at 8 bases. In germline, CDR1 is SQVTM, CDR2 ANQGSEA. This CDR3 is 14 amino acids long.

The chain is built from TRBV29-1 and TRBJ1-1; possible D gene TRBD1, 5 bases. Germline V CDR1 and CDR2: SQVTM, ANQGSEA. V was shortened by 3 bases and J by 1 base, with 9 bases between the two germline ends. This CDR3 spans 13 amino acids. The CDR3 coding sequence is TGCAGCGTTGACGACAGTCAGAACACTGAAGCTTTCTTT. It specifies CSVDDSQNTEAFF.

The CDR3 protein is CASKGGGRDPPNTGELFF. The DNA of the CDR3 is TGTGCCAGTAAAGGGGGCGGGAGGGACCCCCCGAACACCGGGGAGCTGTTTTTT. The chain recombines TRBV19 with TRBJ2-2; 9 nucleotides align to TRBD2. Germline CDR1 is LNHDA and CDR2 is SQIVND (reference sequence). The CDR3 is made up of 18 amino acids. J lost 0 bases, V lost 7 bases, and 12 bases had no gene match.

V gene TRBV27 combines with J gene TRBJ1-5; D is unclear. V was cut by 0 bases and J by 0 bases, with 9 bases left in between. This CDR3 is 16 amino acids long. From germline, CDR1 is MNHEY and CDR2 SMNVEV (reference sequence). The CDR3 sequence is CASSLSDSNSNQPQHF. The DNA of the CDR3 is TGTGCCAGCAGTTTATCCGATAGTAATAGCAATCAGCCCCAGCATTTT.

This chain links TRBV28 with TRBJ1-4; 10 bases fit TRBD1. The junction had 6 bases not matched to a gene; V was cut back by 5 bases and J by 3 bases. The CDR3 is 16 amino acids. CDR1 is MDHEN, CDR2 SYDVKM, per germline. DNA for the CDR3: TGTGCCAGCAGTCCCCCAGGGACAGGGGCTAATGAAAAACTGTTTTTT. It encodes CASSPPGTGANEKLFF.

The V call is TRBV18, the J call TRBJ1-2, with 7 bases matching TRBD1. The J segment lost 8 bases and the V segment lost 2 bases, leaving 11 bases of the junction unmatched. In germline, CDR1 is KGHSH, CDR2 LQKENI. This CDR3 region has 15 residues. Written as DNA, the CDR3 is TGTGCCAGCTCACCAACAGGGGACGCACGGGTCGGCTACACCTTC. It encodes CASSPTGDARVGYTF. Using reference TRBV18 and TRBJ1-2 for the parts outside the CDR3, the full variable domain is NAGVMQNPRHLVRRRGQEARLRCSPMKGHSHVYWYRQLPEEGLKFMVYLQKENIIDESGMPKERFSAEFPKEGPSILRIQQVVRGDSAAYFCASSPTGDARVGYTFGSGTRLTVV.

This chain joins TRBV19 and TRBJ1-5; maybe TRBD1 (5 bases). This CDR3 region has 14 residues. The germline gives CDR1 LNHDA, CDR2 SQIVND (reference sequence). Trimming took off 5 bases at V and 5 bases at J, with 13 bases between the two ends. CDR3 sequence reads: CASSQEGAHQPQHF. In DNA, the CDR3 is TGTGCCAGTAGTCAGGAAGGGGCGCATCAGCCCCAGCATTTT.

The chain has TRBV4-3 and TRBJ2-7; the match to TRBD1 covers 10 bases. This CDR3 has 13 amino acids. The V and J ends lost 4 bases and 5 bases, in that order; junction bases with no gene match: 2. Germline CDR1 is LGHNA and CDR2 is YSLEER. The CDR3 region has the DNA TGCGCCAGCAGCCGACAGGGGGCCAACGAGCAGTACTTC. Translating it yields CASSRQGANEQYF.

This sequence joins TRBV2 and TRBJ2-7, with D possibly TRBD2 on 5 matching bases. Trimming cost V 8 bases and J 5 bases, with 19 bases left between them. The germline gives CDR1 SNHLY, CDR2 FYNNEI. The CDR3 covers 14 residues. This chain's CDR3 is CASFTRGQADEQYF. The CDR3 region has the DNA TGTGCCAGCTTTACCCGCGGGCAGGCCGACGAGCAGTACTTC.

The chain uses TRBV7-9 and TRBJ2-1; possible D gene TRBD1, 6 bases. Trimming removed 2 bases at V and 10 bases at J, with 9 bases between. This CDR3 spans 12 amino acids. The germline V gene encodes CDR1 SEHNR and CDR2 FQNEAQ (reference sequence). For the CDR3, the DNA is TGTGCCAGCAGCTTACCCGGACAGGAGCAGTTCTTC. Translating it yields CASSLPGQEQFF.

The J gene is TRBJ2-2, the V gene TRBV28; 10 bases match TRBD2. Germline-derived CDR1 and CDR2 are MDHEN and SYDVKM. The trim removed 3 bases at V and 1 base at J, leaving 5 bases unmatched. The CDR3 runs 17 residues. The CDR3 coding sequence is TGTGCCAGCAGTTTTTCTGGACTAGCGGTGAACACCGGGGAGCTGTTTTTT. This gives the protein CASSFSGLAVNTGELFF.